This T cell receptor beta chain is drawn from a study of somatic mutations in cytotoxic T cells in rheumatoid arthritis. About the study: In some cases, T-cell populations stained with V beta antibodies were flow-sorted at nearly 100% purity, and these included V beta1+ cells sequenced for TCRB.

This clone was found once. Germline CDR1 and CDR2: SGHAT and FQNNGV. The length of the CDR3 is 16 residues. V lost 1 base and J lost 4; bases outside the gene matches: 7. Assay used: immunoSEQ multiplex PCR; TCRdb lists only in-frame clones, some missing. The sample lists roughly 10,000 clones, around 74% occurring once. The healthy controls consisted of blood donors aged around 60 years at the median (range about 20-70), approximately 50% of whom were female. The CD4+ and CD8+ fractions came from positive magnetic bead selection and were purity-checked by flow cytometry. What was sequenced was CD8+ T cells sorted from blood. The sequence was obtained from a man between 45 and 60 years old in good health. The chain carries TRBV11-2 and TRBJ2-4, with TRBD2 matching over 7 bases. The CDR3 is CASSLVAPGGKNIQYF. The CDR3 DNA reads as TGTGCCAGCAGCTTAGTCGCCCCGGGGGGTAAAAACATTCAGTACTTC.